The T cell receptor (beta chain) under discussion was sequenced for a study of T cells after yellow fever vaccination. Study observations and caveats: There was a possibility that FACS-sorted repertoires contained abundant clonotypes contaminating from the bulk population. There was a small share of clonotypes that showed up in both the CD4 and CD8 compartments. Boosting was followed by the reappearance of most primary-vaccination clones (around 95% CD4, under 90% CD8).

This CDR3 is 15 amino acids long. The V and J ends lost 0 bases and 2 bases respectively, with 9 bases between them. CDR1 MGHRA and CDR2 YSYEKL come from the germline V gene. Note on this clonotype: Its antigen is unknown.

5'RACE template switching produced TCR cDNA carrying a universal primer site and UMIs. TCRdb ran MiXCR on the 5' RACE reads and lists one entry per CDR3 protein. The sample includes 300,000 or so distinct CDR3 sequences, approximately 10% of them seen just once. The material sequenced was CD4+ T cells sorted from PBMCs, taken 5 days after the yellow fever booster vaccination. The TCR sequence derives from a man younger than 30 who received the YFV17D yellow fever vaccine. The chain couples TRBV4-1 to TRBJ2-3, with D possibly matching TRBD1 (6 bases). For the CDR3, the DNA is TGCGCCAGCAGCCAAGACAGGACAGTCACAGATACGCAGTATTTT. Translation gives CASSQDRTVTDTQYF.